This T cell receptor (beta chain) appears in the sequencing data of a study of beta chain features in type 1 diabetes. Overall study: All samples yielded about 100 million examined sorted cells.

The trim removed 0 bases at V and 6 bases at J, leaving 7 bases unmatched. This CDR3 is built from 16 residues. Germline V gene data show CDR1 as SGHNT and CDR2 as YYREEE (reference sequence). Every bit of the isolated RNA underwent reverse transcription, so sequencing read expressed TCRB transcripts. Assay: immunoSEQ multiplex PCR; the TCRdb copy retains only in-frame clones and omits some. The table has just over 450,000 clones, approximately 28% seen once. This sequence was found in a man aged 18 to 30 in good health. Material for sequencing was naive CD4+ T cells from blood. The rearrangement links TRBV5-4 to TRBJ2-3, with 10 positions matching TRBD2. The CDR3 region is CASSLVASGRVDTQYF. For the CDR3, the DNA is TGTGCCAGCAGCTTGGTTGCCAGCGGGAGGGTGGATACGCAGTATTTT.